This T cell receptor beta chain was obtained from a study of blood T cell repertoires in COVID-19. The wider study: COVID-19 samples from acute and convalescent phases originated in the United States, Italy and Spain. In each case, the material was cDNA or gDNA derived from T cells, B-cell-depleted T cells, or PBMCs.

As originally analysed: Amplification of reference gene primers provided the estimated nucleated cell counts. Assay: immunoSEQ multiplex PCR; the TCRdb copy retains only in-frame clones and omits some. V, J and clone size are those of that table, while D and trimming were read from the DNA. The sample shows 65,000 to 80,000 clones, 82% of them seen only once. The CDR3 loop spans 13 amino acids. Trimming took off 2 bases at V and 4 bases at J, with 8 bases between the two ends. Per germline, CDR1 SGHTA and CDR2 FQGTGA. The chain employs TRBV7-3 and TRBJ1-1, with D perhaps matching TRBD1 (5 bases). The source is a human donor in a cohort sampled during active COVID-19. The sequenced material came from peripheral blood. The CDR3 loop is CASSLGDSTEAFF. DNA for the CDR3: TGTGCCAGCAGCTTAGGAGACAGCACTGAAGCTTTCTTT.